These 32 T cell receptor beta chains originate from one sample sequenced in a study of cytomegalovirus exposure and HLA in healthy donors. Some clones are missing from TCRdb's copy, which holds only in-frame ones; the method was immunoSEQ multiplex PCR. The repertoire includes about 120,000 clones, more than 75% of them detected once, and 2.1% sits in the top ten. The specimen was PBMCs. The origin of the receptors is a woman in her 30s in good health and CMV-seronegative.

This chain connects TRBV6-5 to TRBJ2-1; 8 nucleotides match TRBD2. V shed 5 bases, J shed 9 bases, and the junction held 6 bases outside the gene matches. The germline gives CDR1 MNHEY, CDR2 SVGAGI. The CDR3 sequence is 13 residues long. As DNA, the CDR3 is TGTGCCAGCAGTCGCGGGGGGAGGGGTGAGCAGTTCTTC. It encodes CASSRGGRGEQFF.

The genes are TRBV9 and TRBJ2-7, with D possibly TRBD2 on 6 matching bases. Trimming cost V 9 bases and J 7 bases, with 32 bases left between them. Germline lookup yields CDR1 SGDLS and CDR2 YYNGEE. The CDR3 contains 17 residues. CDR3 bases: TGTGCCATCCCTGCCTCCTACGTAGAGATCCGGGGAGGAGAGCAGTACTTC. Amino acid sequence: CAIPASYVEIRGGEQYF. The full variable domain, completed using reference TRBV9 and TRBJ2-7, is DSGVTQTPKHLITATGQRVTLRCSPRSGDLSVYWYQQSLDQGLQFLIQYYNGEERAKGNILERFSAQQFPDLHSELNLSSLELGDSALYFCAIPASYVEIRGGEQYFGPGTRLTVT.

This clone was detected ten times or more. The chain carries TRBV6-6 and TRBJ2-7; D not resolved. V gave up 8 bases and J gave up 2 bases, with 10 bases separating them. Germline loops: CDR1 MNHNY, CDR2 SVGAGI (reference sequence). The CDR3 runs to 12 residues. This CDR3 reads CASCSGPYEQYF. In DNA, the CDR3 is TGTGCCAGCTGCTCAGGCCCCTACGAGCAGTACTTC.

The V call is TRBV5-6, the J call TRBJ1-2; D ambiguous. With 0 bases removed from V and 3 bases from J, the gap between germline ends came to 15 bases. CDR1 and CDR2 (germline): SGHDT, YYEEEE. The CDR3 is 16 amino acids. CDR3 sequence: CASSLAGEGSHYGYTF. In DNA form, the CDR3 reads TGTGCCAGCAGCTTGGCCGGGGAGGGTTCCCACTATGGCTACACCTTC.

In its sample, this clone was seen a few times. This rearrangement joins TRBV29-1 to TRBJ1-2; possible D gene TRBD1, 6 bases. V shed 5 bases and J shed 2 bases, with 15 bases lying between them. In germline, CDR1 is SQVTM, CDR2 ANQGSEA. This CDR3 region has 14 residues. CDR3 sequence (DNA): TGCAGCGTTTCTTCTGGGGGGGGCAACTATGGCTACACCTTC. This encodes CSVSSGGGNYGYTF.

This sequence joins TRBV6-5 and TRBJ1-2, with D perhaps matching TRBD1 (5 bases). The V end was cut by 7 bases, the J end by 3 bases, with 12 bases between. CDR1 MNHEY and CDR2 SVGAGI come from the germline V gene. The CDR3 consists of 13 residues. The CDR3 bases are TGTGCCAGCACCCCCGGCAGGGACTATGGCTACACCTTC. Its translation: CASTPGRDYGYTF.

V usage is TRBV29-1 and J usage is TRBJ2-3; D might be TRBD1 (5 bases). From germline, CDR1 is SQVTM and CDR2 ANQGSEA. The CDR3 spans 13 residues. Deletions cut 3 bases from V and 2 bases from J, with 9 bases between. CDR3 residues: CSVDKGPTDTQYF. Written as DNA, the CDR3 is TGCAGCGTTGATAAGGGGCCCACAGATACGCAGTATTTT.

This clone was detected only once. The V call is TRBV10-1, the J call TRBJ2-1; 11 bases map to TRBD1. There are 14 residues in the CDR3. V dropped 6 bases and J dropped 9; count of bases not matched to a gene: 7. Germline CDR1 and CDR2: WNHNN and SYGVQD (reference sequence). The CDR3 spells CASRPGQGGGEQFF. CDR3 in DNA: TGCGCCAGCAGGCCGGGACAGGGGGGGGGTGAGCAGTTCTTC.

V usage is TRBV19 and J usage is TRBJ1-2; weak D call: TRBD1 (5 bases). Germline V gives CDR1 LNHDA, CDR2 SQIVND (reference sequence). CDR3 length: 14 amino acids. V lost 5 bases and J lost 4, with 14 bases in between. CDR3 loop: CASSLRGPPYGYTF. DNA of the CDR3: TGTGCCAGTAGTTTAAGGGGCCCTCCCTATGGCTACACCTTC.

CDR3 DNA: TGTGCCAGCATTCTTAAGAACAGGGATGTGGATGGCTACACCTTC. This sequence encodes CASILKNRDVDGYTF. The chain recombines TRBV25-1 with TRBJ1-2, with D possibly TRBD1 on 6 matching bases. This CDR3 has 15 residues. V lost 7 bases and J lost 6, with 21 bases in between. The germline CDR1 and CDR2 sequences are MGHDK and SYGVNS.

The chain joins TRBV6-1 to TRBJ1-2, with 9 bases matching TRBD1. The CDR3 contains 14 residues. The V gene end was trimmed by 6 bases and the J gene end by 6 bases; junction bases not matched to a gene: 8. CDR1 MNHNS and CDR2 SASEGT come from the germline V gene. This CDR3 is CASRTRDRVHGYTF. The CDR3, as DNA: TGTGCCAGCAGAACCCGGGACAGGGTCCATGGCTACACCTTC.

J is TRBJ1-1 and V is TRBV5-1, with D possibly TRBD1 on 6 matching bases. The CDR3 has 14 amino acids. Looked up from germline, CDR1 is SGHRS and CDR2 is YFSETQ. V dropped 3 bases and J dropped 6 bases, with 15 bases sitting between them. In DNA form, the CDR3 reads TGCGCCAGCAGCTGGAACAGGGATAACGCTGAAGCTTTCTTT. Its translation is CASSWNRDNAEAFF.

The rearrangement links TRBV19 to TRBJ2-1, with D tentatively TRBD2 (6 bases). Germline V gives CDR1 LNHDA, CDR2 SQIVND (reference sequence). Trimming removed 4 bases from V and 5 bases from J, with 15 bases in between. The CDR3 has 15 amino acids. CDR3 sequence reads: CASSRAGDRDNEQFF. For the CDR3, the DNA is TGTGCCAGTAGTAGAGCGGGCGACCGGGACAATGAGCAGTTCTTC.

The rearrangement uses TRBV14 and TRBJ2-3, with D possibly being TRBD1 (6 bases). CDR1 is SGHDN and CDR2 is FVKESK in the germline V gene. The CDR3 runs to 16 residues. Trimming left V 0 bases short and J 2 bases short, with 12 bases between. The CDR3 DNA sequence: TGTGCCAGCAGCCAAGACCAGTCGGGACACACAGATACGCAGTATTTT. This sequence encodes CASSQDQSGHTDTQYF. The full variable domain, completed using reference TRBV14 and TRBJ2-3, is EAGVTQFPSHSVIEKGQTVTLRCDPISGHDNLYWYRRVMGKEIKFLLHFVKESKQDESGMPNNRFLAERTGGTYSTLKVQPAELEDSGVYFCASSQDQSGHTDTQYFGPGTRLTVL.

The chain couples TRBV30 to TRBJ2-5; 8 nucleotides align to TRBD2. Germline assignment: CDR1 GTSNPN and CDR2 SVGIG (reference sequence). CDR3 length equals 17 residues. V was clipped by 0 bases and J by 4 bases; unmatched bases: 13. This chain's CDR3 is CAWSVGQRGSRGETQYF. DNA of the CDR3: TGTGCCTGGAGTGTGGGGCAGCGGGGGAGCCGGGGAGAGACCCAGTACTTC.

The chain couples TRBV13 to TRBJ1-2; no firm D call. Trimming cost V 1 base and J 0 bases, with 9 bases left between them. Germline V lookup: CDR1 PRHDT, CDR2 FYEKMQ (reference sequence). The CDR3 extends over 15 amino acids. The CDR3 DNA is TGTGCCAGCAGCTTAGCGGCAGAGGCTAACTATGGCTACACCTTC. Translated, it gives CASSLAAEANYGYTF.

This clone has only a few counts. This chain joins TRBV25-1 and TRBJ1-6; D not certain. Between the trimmed V and J ends, which lost 2 bases and 8 bases, there was a span of 10 bases. Germline-derived CDR1 and CDR2 are MGHDK and SYGVNS. This CDR3 spans 14 amino acids. CDR3 sequence: CASSEGGRDSPLHF. CDR3 DNA sequence: TGTGCCAGCAGTGAAGGCGGGCGGGATTCACCCCTCCACTTT.

The rearrangement links TRBV6-5 to TRBJ2-2, with D maybe TRBD1 (5 bases). Looked up from germline, CDR1 is MNHEY and CDR2 is SVGAGI. The V end was cut by 1 base, the J end by 4 bases, with 10 bases between. The CDR3 consists of 15 residues. CDR3 region: CASSYLGVGTGELFF. In nucleotides, the CDR3 is TGTGCCAGCAGTTACTTAGGGGTGGGCACCGGGGAGCTGTTTTTT.

The rearrangement uses TRBV7-8 and TRBJ1-4, with TRBD1 identical over 7 bases. The V gene end was trimmed by 5 bases and the J gene end by 4 bases; junction bases not matched to a gene: 10. Germline V gene data show CDR1 as SGHVS and CDR2 as FQNEAQ. This CDR3 is built from 16 residues. The CDR3, as DNA: TGTGCCAGCAGCCCAGGTCGGGGACAGCGTAATGAAAAACTGTTTTTT. Its protein is CASSPGRGQRNEKLFF. The variable domain in full, with the rest retrieved from reference TRBV7-8 and TRBJ1-4, is GAGVSQSPRYKVAKRGQDVALRCDPISGHVSLFWYQQALGQGPEFLTYFQNEAQLDKSGLPSDRFFAERPEGSVSTLKIQRTQQEDSAVYLCASSPGRGQRNEKLFFGSGTQLSVL.

This rearrangement joins TRBV11-3 to TRBJ1-1; 8 nucleotides agree with TRBD1. Trimming at V came to 4 bases and at J to 4 bases, leaving 11 bases not matched to a gene. The germline V gene encodes CDR1 SGHNT and CDR2 YENEEA. The CDR3 loop spans 16 amino acids. CDR3 DNA sequence: TGTGCCAGCAGCTCCCACTTCCAGGGGGCTCGCACTGAAGCTTTCTTT. Its translation: CASSSHFQGARTEAFF.

This clone has only a few counts. The CDR3 DNA follows: TGTGCCAGCAGCTACAGGGGCGAGACCCAGTACTTC. Translation gives CASSYRGETQYF. The gene calls are TRBV5-4 and TRBJ2-5, with 7 bases identical to TRBD1. Looked up from germline, CDR1 is SGHNT and CDR2 is YYREEE (reference sequence). This CDR3 region has 12 residues. With 3 bases clipped from V and 5 bases from J, the junction kept 1 base outside the gene matches.

The V call is TRBV18, the J call TRBJ2-1, with 7 nucleotides matching TRBD1. J lost 7 bases, V lost 5 bases, and 14 bases had no gene match. The CDR3 runs to 16 residues. CDR1 is KGHSH and CDR2 is LQKENI in the germline V gene. CDR3 nucleotides: TGTGCCAGCTCAACTGCCTCGGGACAGACAGCTAATGAGCAGTTCTTC. It yields the protein CASSTASGQTANEQFF.

The CDR3 region is CAWSVQGGAYEQYF. CDR3 DNA sequence: TGTGCCTGGAGTGTTCAAGGGGGAGCCTACGAGCAGTACTTC. V and J are TRBV30 and TRBJ2-7, with TRBD1 as a possible D gene (6 bases). Germline values: CDR1 GTSNPN, CDR2 SVGIG (reference sequence). CDR3 length equals 14 residues. Trimming left V 0 bases short and J 2 bases short, with 11 bases between.

This clone was detected once. The gene calls are TRBV7-2 and TRBJ2-2; possibly TRBD2 for D (5 bases). In germline, CDR1 is SGHTA, CDR2 FQGNSA. The V and J ends lost 1 base and 2 bases respectively, with 8 bases between them. The CDR3 covers 15 residues. The CDR3 region is CASSLDGKNTGELFF. The CDR3 coding sequence is TGTGCCAGCAGCTTAGACGGGAAAAACACCGGGGAGCTGTTTTTT.

The rearrangement links TRBV5-4 to TRBJ2-1; the D gene is possibly TRBD2 (7 bases). The length of the CDR3 is 15 residues. V lost 0 bases and J lost 6, with 13 bases in between. The germline CDR1 and CDR2 sequences are SGHNT and YYREEE (reference sequence). DNA of the CDR3: TGTGCCAGCAGCTTGGTGGGGGGGCCAAGCAATGAGCAGTTCTTC. As protein: CASSLVGGPSNEQFF.

This clone was seen a single time. The V call is TRBV5-1, the J call TRBJ1-4; 7 nucleotides agree with TRBD1. There are 14 residues in the CDR3. Trimming removed 4 bases from V and 5 bases from J; junction bases left unmatched: 5. Germline V gene lookup returns CDR1 SGHRS and CDR2 YFSETQ. CDR3 protein: CASSTDRPNEKLFF. Written as DNA, the CDR3 is TGCGCCAGCAGCACGGACAGGCCCAATGAAAAACTGTTTTTT.

The rearrangement joins TRBV7-3 to TRBJ2-1; 7 nucleotides line up with TRBD1. Germline V CDR1 and CDR2: SGHTA, FQGTGA. Trimming took 3 bases from V and 10 from J; bases not matched to a gene: 6. CDR3 length: 13 residues. CDR3 amino acids: CASSFQGVREQFF. The CDR3 coding sequence is TGTGCCAGCAGCTTTCAGGGGGTACGGGAGCAGTTCTTC.

J is TRBJ2-2 and V is TRBV5-1, with D tentatively TRBD2 (5 bases). Trimming stripped 5 bases from V and 5 bases from J, with 7 bases between. CDR3 size: 12 residues. CDR1 and CDR2 from the germline V gene are SGHRS and YFSETQ. CDR3 loop: CASRSGTGELFF. The CDR3 DNA follows: TGCGCCAGCAGGTCGGGAACCGGGGAGCTGTTTTTT.

This clone occurred once. V and J are TRBV11-3 and TRBJ2-2; 7 positions agree with TRBD1. Unmatched junction bases numbered 8, after V lost 5 bases and J lost 2 bases. Germline loops: CDR1 SGHNT, CDR2 YENEEA. There are 16 residues in the CDR3. CDR3 sequence: CASSPTDRANTGELFF. CDR3 in DNA: TGTGCCAGCAGCCCAACCGACAGGGCAAACACCGGGGAGCTGTTTTTT. The variable domain in full, completed from reference TRBV11-3 and TRBJ2-2, reads EAGVVQSPRYKIIEKKQPVAFWCNPISGHNTLYWYLQNLGQGPELLIRYENEEAVDDSQLPKDRFSAERLKGVDSTLKIQPAELGDSAVYLCASSPTDRANTGELFFGEGSRLTVL.

The chain has TRBV14 and TRBJ1-2; 7 bases align to TRBD1. The CDR3 runs to 14 residues. CDR1 SGHDN and CDR2 FVKESK come from the germline V gene. With V trimmed by 3 bases and J by 6 bases, 7 bases remained unmatched. The CDR3 DNA sequence: TGTGCCAGCAGCCACGAGACAGGGACCCATGGCTACACCTTC. Residues: CASSHETGTHGYTF. Full variable domain (rest looked up from reference TRBV14 and TRBJ1-2): EAGVTQFPSHSVIEKGQTVTLRCDPISGHDNLYWYRRVMGKEIKFLLHFVKESKQDESGMPNNRFLAERTGGTYSTLKVQPAELEDSGVYFCASSHETGTHGYTFGSGTRLTVV.

J is TRBJ2-1 and V is TRBV2; TRBD1 might be the D (5 bases). The CDR3 is 14 amino acids. Germline V gene sequence: CDR1 SNHLY, CDR2 FYNNEI. V lost 11 bases and J lost 0, with 14 bases in between. DNA for the CDR3: TGTGCCTCTCATAGGCAGGGCTCCTACAATGAGCAGTTCTTC. The encoded protein is CASHRQGSYNEQFF.

This rearrangement joins TRBV12-5 to TRBJ1-6; a possible D gene is TRBD1 (6 bases). The CDR3 contains 14 residues. V was clipped by 3 bases and J by 10 bases, with 13 bases between them. Germline CDR1 and CDR2: LGHNT and FRNRAP. The CDR3 bases are TGTGCTAGTGGTTTAGGGGGTATTCGGTCACCCCTCCACTTT. Amino acid sequence: CASGLGGIRSPLHF. The whole variable domain, filled in from reference TRBV12-5 and TRBJ1-6, reads DARVTQTPRHKVTEMGQEVTMRCQPILGHNTVFWYRQTMMQGLELLAYFRNRAPLDDSGMPKDRFSAEMPDATLATLKIQPSEPRDSAVYFCASGLGGIRSPLHFGNGTRLTVT.